The rows below give T cell receptor beta chains drawn from one sample of a study of cytomegalovirus exposure and HLA in healthy donors. The table came from immunoSEQ multiplex PCR; TCRdb's copy has only in-frame clones and leaves some out. The sample carries roughly 220,000 clones, about two thirds recorded once. The sample consisted of PBMCs. Every receptor here comes from a middle-aged man in good health and CMV-seropositive. CDR3s leave out the opening cysteine and the closing phenylalanine or tryptophan.

>TRBJ1-2|TRBV2
ASMGAVTGYT
>TRBJ2-7|TRBV7-2
ASSLAPSLAGPSYEQY
>TRBJ1-2|TRBV5-6
ASSSEGLDMYGYT
>TRBJ1-3|TRBV4-2
ASSQEGTGGSGNTIY
>TRBJ2-5|TRBV7-2
ASSWAGGRGETQY
>TRBJ1-1|TRBV10-2
ASSADRGPVAF
>TRBJ2-5|TRBV27
ASSRLAGQGETQY
>TRBJ2-7|TRBV4-3
ASSQGVDSRSQQY
>TRBJ1-1|TRBV2
ASSEGTGGVWAF
>TRBJ2-1|TRBV7-2
ASSLAQGTYNEQF
>TRBJ2-2|TRBV28
ASSFWTGPRGTGELF
>TRBJ1-1|TRBV5-1
ASSLGGGPTEAF
>TRBJ2-7|TRBV29-1
SVAGGGGFYEQY
>TRBJ1-5|TRBV10-2
ASSANQGNQPQH
>TRBJ1-1|TRBV5-1
ASSGRQGARTEAF